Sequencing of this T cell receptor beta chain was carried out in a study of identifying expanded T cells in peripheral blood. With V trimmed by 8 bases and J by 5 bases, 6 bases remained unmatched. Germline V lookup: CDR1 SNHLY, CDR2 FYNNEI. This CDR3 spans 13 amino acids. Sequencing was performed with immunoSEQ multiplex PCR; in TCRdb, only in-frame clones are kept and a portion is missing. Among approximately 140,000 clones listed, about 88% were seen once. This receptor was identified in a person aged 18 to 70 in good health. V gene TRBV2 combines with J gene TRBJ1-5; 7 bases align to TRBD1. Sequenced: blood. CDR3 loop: CASSGQGDQPQHF. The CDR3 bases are TGTGCCAGCTCGGGTCAGGGGGATCAGCCCCAGCATTTT.